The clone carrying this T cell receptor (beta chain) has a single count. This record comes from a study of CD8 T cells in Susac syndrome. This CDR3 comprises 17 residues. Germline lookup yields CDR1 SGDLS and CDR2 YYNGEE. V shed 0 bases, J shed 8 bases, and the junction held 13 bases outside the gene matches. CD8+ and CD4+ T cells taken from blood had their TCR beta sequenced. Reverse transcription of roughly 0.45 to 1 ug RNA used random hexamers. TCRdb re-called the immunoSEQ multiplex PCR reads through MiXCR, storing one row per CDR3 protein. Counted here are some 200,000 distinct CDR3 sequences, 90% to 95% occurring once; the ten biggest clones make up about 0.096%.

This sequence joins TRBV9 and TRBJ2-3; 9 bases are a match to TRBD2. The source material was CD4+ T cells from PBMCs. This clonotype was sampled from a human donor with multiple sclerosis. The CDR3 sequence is CASSVDLAGLPGGTQYF. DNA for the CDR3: TGTGCCAGCAGCGTAGACCTAGCGGGGTTACCCGGCGGTACGCAGTATTTT. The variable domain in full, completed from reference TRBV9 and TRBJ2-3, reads DSGVTQTPKHLITATGQRVTLRCSPRSGDLSVYWYQQSLDQGLQFLIQYYNGEERAKGNILERFSAQQFPDLHSELNLSSLELGDSALYFCASSVDLAGLPGGTQYFGPGTRLTVL.